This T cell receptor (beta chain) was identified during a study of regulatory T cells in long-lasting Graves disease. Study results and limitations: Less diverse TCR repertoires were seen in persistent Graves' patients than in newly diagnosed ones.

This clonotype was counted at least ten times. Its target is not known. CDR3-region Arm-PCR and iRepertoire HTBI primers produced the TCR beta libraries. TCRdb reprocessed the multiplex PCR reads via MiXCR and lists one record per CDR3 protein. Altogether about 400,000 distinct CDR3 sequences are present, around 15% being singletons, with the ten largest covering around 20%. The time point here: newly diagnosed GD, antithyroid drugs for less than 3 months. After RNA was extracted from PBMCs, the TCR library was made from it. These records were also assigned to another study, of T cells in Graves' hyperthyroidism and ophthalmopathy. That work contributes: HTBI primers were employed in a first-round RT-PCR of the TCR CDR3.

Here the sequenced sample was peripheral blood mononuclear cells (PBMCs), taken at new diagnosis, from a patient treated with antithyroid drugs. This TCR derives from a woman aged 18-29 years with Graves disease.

The CDR3 is CASTRGLAVYNEQFF. The CDR3 DNA sequence: TGTGCCAGCACCCGGGGACTAGCGGTCTACAATGAGCAGTTCTTC. This sequence joins TRBV2 and TRBJ2-1; TRBD2 matches at 11 bases. V gave up 7 bases and J gave up 3 bases; unmatched junction bases: 5. Germline V CDR1 and CDR2: SNHLY, FYNNEI. The CDR3 has 15 amino acids.